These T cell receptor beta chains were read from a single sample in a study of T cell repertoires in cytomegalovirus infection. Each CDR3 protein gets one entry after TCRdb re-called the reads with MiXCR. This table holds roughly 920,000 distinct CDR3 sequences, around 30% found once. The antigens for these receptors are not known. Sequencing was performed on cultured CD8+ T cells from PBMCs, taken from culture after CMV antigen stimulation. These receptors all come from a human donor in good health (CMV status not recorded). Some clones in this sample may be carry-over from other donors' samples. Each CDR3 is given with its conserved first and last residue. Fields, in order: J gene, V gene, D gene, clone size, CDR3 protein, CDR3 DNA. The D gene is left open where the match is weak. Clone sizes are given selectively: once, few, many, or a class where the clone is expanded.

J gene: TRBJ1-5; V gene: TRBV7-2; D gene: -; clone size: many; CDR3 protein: CASSLDSRGNQPQHF; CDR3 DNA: TGTGCCAGCAGCCTAGACTCGCGGGGCAATCAGCCCCAGCATTTT
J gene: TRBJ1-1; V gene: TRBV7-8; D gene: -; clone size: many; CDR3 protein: CASSLAWGPMEAEAFF; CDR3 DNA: TGTGCCAGCAGCTTAGCTTGGGGCCCCATGGAGGCTGAAGCTTTCTTT
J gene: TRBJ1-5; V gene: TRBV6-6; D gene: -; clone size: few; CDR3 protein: CASRTDLTNSNQPQHF; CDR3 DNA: TGTGCCAGCAGGACGGACCTAACTAATAGCAATCAGCCCCAGCATTTT
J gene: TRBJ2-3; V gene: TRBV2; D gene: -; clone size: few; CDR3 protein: CASSETGHYTDTQYF; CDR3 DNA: TGTGCCAGCAGCGAGACAGGACATTACACAGATACGCAGTATTTT
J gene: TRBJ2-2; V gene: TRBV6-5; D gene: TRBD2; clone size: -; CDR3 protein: CASSPTSGGSNTGELFF; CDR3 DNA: TGTGCCAGCAGCCCCACTAGCGGGGGGTCGAACACCGGGGAGCTGTTTTTT
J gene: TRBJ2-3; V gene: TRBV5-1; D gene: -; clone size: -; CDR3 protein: CASSLETITDTQYF; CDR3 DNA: TGCGCCAGCAGCTTGGAAACAATCACAGATACGCAGTATTTT
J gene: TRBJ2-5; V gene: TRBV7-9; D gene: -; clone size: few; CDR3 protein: CASSLAYEFETQYF; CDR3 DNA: TGTGCCAGCAGCTTAGCGTACGAATTTGAGACCCAGTACTTC
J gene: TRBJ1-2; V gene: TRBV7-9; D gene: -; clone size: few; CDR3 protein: CASSLGGHLLYGYTF; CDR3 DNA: TGTGCCAGCAGCTTAGGGGGCCACCTCCTCTATGGCTACACCTTC
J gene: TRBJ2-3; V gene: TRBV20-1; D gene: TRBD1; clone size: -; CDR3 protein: CSANPGTAEKGPTDTQYF; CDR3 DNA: TGCAGTGCCAACCCCGGGACAGCGGAAAAGGGGCCCACAGATACGCAGTATTTT
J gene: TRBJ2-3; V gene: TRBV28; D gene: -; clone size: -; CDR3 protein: CASTRGDTHTDTQYF; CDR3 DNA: TGTGCCAGCACCCGGGGGGACACCCACACAGATACGCAGTATTTT
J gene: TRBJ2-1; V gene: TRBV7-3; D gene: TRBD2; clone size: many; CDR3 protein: CASSLIGGGHYNEQFF; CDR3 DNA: TGTGCCAGCAGCCTCATCGGGGGGGGTCACTACAATGAGCAGTTCTTC
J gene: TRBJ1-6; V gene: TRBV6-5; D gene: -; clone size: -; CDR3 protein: CASSPGTIFTPLHF; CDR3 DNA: TGTGCCAGCAGTCCCGGGACAATCTTTACTCCCCTCCACTTT
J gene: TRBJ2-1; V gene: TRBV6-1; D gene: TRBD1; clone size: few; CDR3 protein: CASSLGQGAWNEQFF; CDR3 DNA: TGTGCCAGCAGTCTTGGACAGGGGGCTTGGAATGAGCAGTTCTTC
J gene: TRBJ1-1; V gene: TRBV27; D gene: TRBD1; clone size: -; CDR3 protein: CASSFGQGNSEAFF; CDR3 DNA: TGTGCCAGCAGTTTTGGACAGGGAAACTCTGAAGCTTTCTTT
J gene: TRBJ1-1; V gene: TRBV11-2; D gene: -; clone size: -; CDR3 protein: CASSLWRGVGGNTEAFF; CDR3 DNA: TGTGCCAGCAGCCTGTGGCGGGGGGTTGGAGGAAACACTGAAGCTTTCTTT
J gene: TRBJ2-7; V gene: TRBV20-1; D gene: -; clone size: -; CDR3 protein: CSARGPNATSGYEQYF; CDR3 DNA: TGCAGTGCTAGAGGACCAAATGCCACAAGTGGCTACGAGCAGTACTTC
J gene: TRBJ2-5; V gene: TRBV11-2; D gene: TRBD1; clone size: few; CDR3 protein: CASNQVDRGRETQYF; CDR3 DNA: TGTGCCAGCAACCAGGTGGACAGGGGGCGGGAGACCCAGTACTTC
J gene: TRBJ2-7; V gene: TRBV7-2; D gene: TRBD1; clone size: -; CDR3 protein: CASSLETIRDRGHEQYF; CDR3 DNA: TGTGCCAGCAGCTTAGAAACAATCCGGGACAGGGGCCACGAGCAGTACTTC
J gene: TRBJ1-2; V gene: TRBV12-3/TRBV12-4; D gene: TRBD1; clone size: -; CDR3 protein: CASRAGTGGSPNYGYTF; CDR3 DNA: TGTGCCAGCAGAGCCGGGACAGGGGGGAGCCCTAACTATGGCTACACCTTC
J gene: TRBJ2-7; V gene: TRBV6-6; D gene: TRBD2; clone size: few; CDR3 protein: CASSPRLAGGPSSYEQYF; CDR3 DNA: TGTGCCAGCAGTCCCCGGCTAGCGGGGGGTCCGAGCTCCTACGAGCAGTACTTC
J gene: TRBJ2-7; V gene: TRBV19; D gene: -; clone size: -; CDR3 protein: CASSIWDTAYEQYF; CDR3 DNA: TGTGCCAGTAGTATCTGGGACACAGCCTACGAGCAGTACTTC
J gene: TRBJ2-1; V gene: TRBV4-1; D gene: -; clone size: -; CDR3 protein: CASTSGTNYNEQFF; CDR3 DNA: TGCGCCAGCACCTCAGGAACTAACTACAATGAGCAGTTCTTC
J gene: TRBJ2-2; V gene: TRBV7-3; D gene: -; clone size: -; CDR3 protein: CASSLMGGPIANTGELFF; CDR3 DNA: TGTGCCAGCAGCTTAATGGGGGGGCCCATCGCGAACACCGGGGAGCTGTTTTTT
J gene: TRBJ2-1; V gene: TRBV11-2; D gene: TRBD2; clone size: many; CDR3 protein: CASRGGERGTFYNEQFF; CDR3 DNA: TGTGCCAGCAGGGGGGGGGAGCGGGGGACCTTCTACAATGAGCAGTTCTTC
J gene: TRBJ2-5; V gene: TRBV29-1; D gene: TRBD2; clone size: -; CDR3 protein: CSVGVAGEEETQYF; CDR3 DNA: TGCAGCGTTGGGGTAGCGGGGGAGGAAGAGACCCAGTACTTC
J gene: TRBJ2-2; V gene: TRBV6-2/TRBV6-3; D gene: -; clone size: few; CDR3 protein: CASSYSNPWRELFF; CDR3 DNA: TGTGCCAGCAGTTACTCGAATCCGTGGCGGGAGCTGTTTTTT
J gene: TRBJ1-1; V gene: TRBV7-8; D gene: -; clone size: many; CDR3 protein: CASSWDPLVAEAFF; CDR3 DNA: TGTGCCAGCAGTTGGGACCCCCTCGTGGCTGAAGCTTTCTTT
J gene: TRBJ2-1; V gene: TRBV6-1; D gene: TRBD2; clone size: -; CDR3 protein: CASKGGNNEQFF; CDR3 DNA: TGTGCCAGCAAGGGAGGGAACAATGAGCAGTTCTTC
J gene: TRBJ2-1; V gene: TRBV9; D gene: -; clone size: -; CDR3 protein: CASSVKAGGNEQFF; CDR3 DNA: TGTGCCAGCAGCGTAAAAGCAGGCGGGAATGAGCAGTTCTTC
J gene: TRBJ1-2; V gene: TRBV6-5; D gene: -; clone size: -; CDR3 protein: CASSYSEGGVRGYTF; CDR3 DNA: TGTGCCAGCAGTTACTCGGAGGGGGGAGTCAGGGGCTACACCTTC
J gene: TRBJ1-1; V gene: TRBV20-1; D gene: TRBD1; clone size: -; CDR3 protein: CSGPTGMSTEAFF; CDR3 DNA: TGCAGTGGCCCGACAGGGATGAGCACTGAAGCTTTCTTT
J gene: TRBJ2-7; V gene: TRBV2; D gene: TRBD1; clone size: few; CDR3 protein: CASREGQGYSYEQYF; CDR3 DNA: TGTGCCAGCAGAGAAGGACAGGGGTACTCCTACGAGCAGTACTTC
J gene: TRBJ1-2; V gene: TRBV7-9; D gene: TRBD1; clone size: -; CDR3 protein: CASSQGDSTNYGYTF; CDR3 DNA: TGTGCCAGCAGCCAGGGGGACAGCACTAACTATGGCTACACCTTC
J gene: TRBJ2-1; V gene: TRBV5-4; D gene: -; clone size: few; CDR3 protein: CASSNPLRGPDNEQFF; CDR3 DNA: TGTGCCAGCAGCAACCCCCTGCGGGGCCCGGACAATGAGCAGTTCTTC
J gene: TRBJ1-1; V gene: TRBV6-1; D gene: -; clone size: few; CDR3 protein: CASSYGGEGLSEAFF; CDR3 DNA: TGTGCCAGCAGTTACGGAGGGGAGGGGTTGTCTGAAGCTTTCTTT
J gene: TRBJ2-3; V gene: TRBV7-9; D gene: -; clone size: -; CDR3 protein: CSSSPDSADTQYF; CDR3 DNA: TGTTCCAGCAGCCCGGACAGTGCAGATACGCAGTATTTT
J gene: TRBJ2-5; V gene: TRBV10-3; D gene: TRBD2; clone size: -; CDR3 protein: CAISDVGFGGKETQYF; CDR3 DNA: TGTGCCATCAGTGATGTTGGATTCGGGGGGAAAGAGACCCAGTACTTC
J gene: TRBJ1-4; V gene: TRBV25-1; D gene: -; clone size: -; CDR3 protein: CASSDRQREKLFF; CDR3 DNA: TGTGCCAGCAGTGATCGCCAGCGGGAAAAACTGTTTTTT
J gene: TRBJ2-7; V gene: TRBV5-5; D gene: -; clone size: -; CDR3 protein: CASSPKGADYEQYF; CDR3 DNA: TGTGCCAGCAGCCCAAAAGGGGCCGACTACGAGCAGTACTTC
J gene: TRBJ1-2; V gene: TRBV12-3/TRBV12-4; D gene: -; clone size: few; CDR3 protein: CASSPGPRVDTF; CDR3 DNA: TGTGCCAGCAGTCCTGGCCCCCGGGTGGACACCTTC